The text below deals with one TCR beta chain. Random hexamers were used to reverse transcribe about 0.5 to 1 ug of RNA. Amplification of TCR beta CDR3 spanned 54 Vbeta and 13 Jbeta via immunoSEQ multiplex PCR. Using its own MiXCR run on the immunoSEQ multiplex PCR reads, TCRdb lists one record per CDR3 protein. The sample lists over 350,000 distinct CDR3 sequences, more than 70% occurring once. CDR1 is SGHRS and CDR2 is YFSETQ in the germline V gene. The CDR3 has 16 amino acids. Unmatched junction bases numbered 11, after V lost 2 bases and J lost 7 bases. CD8+ and CD4+ T cells were negatively isolated; TEMRA cells were FACS-enriched. This sample was taken from a study of CD8 T cells in Susac syndrome.

This chain connects TRBV5-1 to TRBJ2-1; 8 nucleotides align to TRBD1. Sequencing was performed on CD8+ T cells from PBMCs. The sequence came from a human donor with multiple sclerosis. The CDR3 is CASSFHRGIIKNEQFF. The CDR3 coding sequence is TGCGCCAGCAGCTTTCACAGGGGGATAATTAAGAATGAGCAGTTCTTC.